The clone carrying this T cell receptor beta chain was observed many times. Its cognate antigen is unknown. This entry comes from a study of T-cell reconstitution after alpha-beta-depleted transplantation in children. Study-level findings and limits: For some patients, TCRbeta diversity was high at day 60 because of recipient T cells and thymic progenitors that survived. The origin of alpha-beta T cells about two months after transplant was reportedly several hundred expanded graft clones. Newly generated T cells supplied most T-cell counts and diversity one year post-transplant.

Unique molecular identifiers were built into the TCRbeta library. MiXCR, applied by TCRdb to the PCR reads, yields one record per CDR3 protein. The sample yields about 130,000 distinct CDR3 sequences, about 9.6% seen once. This sequence was found in a girl under three years old who had a stem cell transplant for combined immunodeficiency, so the T cells may come from the graft donor. Source: PBMCs, mostly from graft donor cells, taken 180 days after TCRalphabeta/CD19-depleted stem cell transplant.

The CDR3 reads CASSLEAGAWEQYF. In nucleotides, the CDR3 is TGCGCCAGCAGCTTAGAGGCCGGCGCGTGGGAGCAGTACTTC. This rearrangement joins TRBV5-1 to TRBJ2-7; no clear D gene. CDR3 size: 14 residues. Germline values: CDR1 SGHRS, CDR2 YFSETQ. Trimming left V 2 bases short and J 7 bases short, with 16 bases between. The full variable domain, its missing parts supplied by reference TRBV5-1 and TRBJ2-7, is KAGVTQTPRYLIKTRGQQVTLSCSPISGHRSVSWYQQTPGQGLQFLFEYFSETQRNKGNFPGRFSGRQFSNSRSEMNVSTLELGDSALYLCASSLEAGAWEQYFGPGTRLTVT.